The next 27 T cell receptor beta chains were all read from a single sample in a study of OX40 agonist ivuxolimab in advanced cancers. The protocol was immunoSEQ multiplex PCR, while the TCRdb copy is restricted to in-frame clones and leaves out a portion. The top ten clones hold over 12% of a sample with 35,000 to 45,000 clones, around 93% of them seen once. Material: CD4+ or CD8+ T cells sorted from blood, obtained in a trial of the OX40 agonist ivuxolimab. All receptors come from an adult with an advanced solid tumor such as melanoma, head and neck, liver or kidney cancer.

CDR3: CASSLADRGIDYGYTF. DNA of the CDR3: TGTGCCAGCAGCTTAGCGGACAGGGGAATTGACTATGGCTACACCTTC. The chain combines TRBV7-9 with TRBJ1-2; 9 bases map to TRBD1. The CDR3 runs 16 residues. Germline loops: CDR1 SEHNR, CDR2 FQNEAQ (reference sequence). Losses at the gene ends were 0 bases for V and 3 bases for J; bases not matched to a gene: 5.

The genes are TRBV28 and TRBJ2-2; 12 bases are shared with TRBD2. Germline V gene sequence: CDR1 MDHEN, CDR2 SYDVKM. CDR3 size: 17 residues. The V gene end was trimmed by 6 bases and the J gene end by 1 base; junction bases not matched to a gene: 6. The CDR3 reads CASRTSGSVGNTGELFF. The DNA of the CDR3 is TGTGCCAGCAGGACTAGCGGGAGTGTGGGGAACACCGGGGAGCTGTTTTTT.

CDR3 residues: CASSISSSYEQYF. The DNA for the CDR3 is TGTGCCAGTAGTATATCCAGCAGTTACGAGCAGTACTTC. The chain combines TRBV19 with TRBJ2-7; D remains ambiguous. The CDR3 consists of 13 residues. The germline V gene encodes CDR1 LNHDA and CDR2 SQIVND (reference sequence). V was cut by 2 bases and J by 4 bases, with 9 bases left in between.

The V and J genes are TRBV27 and TRBJ2-3; D is unclear. V was cut by 2 bases and J by 2 bases, with 8 bases left in between. CDR1 and CDR2 from the germline V gene are MNHEY and SMNVEV (reference sequence). CDR3 length equals 14 residues. The CDR3 nucleotides are TGTGCCAGCAGTTTAAGCTCCTTCACAGATACGCAGTATTTT. Protein product: CASSLSSFTDTQYF.

The chain joins TRBV5-1 to TRBJ2-7, with 8 bases fitting TRBD1. With V trimmed by 0 bases and J by 5 bases, 13 bases remained unmatched. There are 17 residues in the CDR3. The germline V gene has CDR1 SGHRS and CDR2 YFSETQ. The CDR3 DNA is TGCGCCAGCAGCTTGGGTGGACAGGGATGGGCCCCGGACGAGCAGTACTTC. Translated: CASSLGGQGWAPDEQYF.

The chain has TRBV6-5 and TRBJ2-7; TRBD2 agrees at 12 bases. The CDR3 is 15 amino acids. V lost 5 bases, J lost 1 base, and 3 bases stayed unmatched. Germline loops: CDR1 MNHEY, CDR2 SVGAGI. DNA of the CDR3: TGTGCCAGCAGTCGACTAGCGGGAGAGTCCTACGAGCAGTACTTC. Its protein product is CASSRLAGESYEQYF.

The CDR3: CASSHPGDNQPQHF. The CDR3, as DNA: TGCGCCAGCAGCCACCCCGGCGACAATCAGCCCCAGCATTTT. V is TRBV4-1 and J is TRBJ1-5, with no clear D. V was clipped by 3 bases and J by 3 bases, with 9 bases between them. The CDR3 loop spans 14 amino acids. Germline values: CDR1 MGHRA, CDR2 YSYEKL.

V gene TRBV5-4 combines with J gene TRBJ2-5; maybe TRBD2 (6 bases). The V and J ends lost 2 bases and 5 bases respectively, with 10 bases between them. This CDR3 region has 13 residues. Germline CDR1 reads SGHNT; CDR2 reads YYREEE (reference sequence). CDR3 region: CASSLLGGETQYF. Here the CDR3 DNA reads TGTGCCAGCAGCTTACTTGGGGGGGAGACCCAGTACTTC.

The chain uses TRBV27 and TRBJ2-2, with 7 bases matching TRBD1. Trimming took 3 bases from V and 11 from J; bases not matched to a gene: 6. CDR1 is MNHEY, CDR2 SMNVEV, per germline (reference sequence). CDR3 length: 13 residues. CDR3 DNA: TGTGCCAGCAGTTTTCAGGGGGAGAACGAGCTGTTTTTT. It is translated as CASSFQGENELFF.

This sequence joins TRBV6-5 and TRBJ1-3; possible D gene TRBD1, 6 bases. CDR3 length: 14 amino acids. Trimming cost V 7 bases and J 4 bases, with 14 bases left between them. Germline lookup yields CDR1 MNHEY and CDR2 SVGAGI. The CDR3 here is CASKSGGPGNTIYF. For the CDR3, the DNA is TGTGCCAGCAAATCCGGGGGGCCAGGAAACACCATATATTTT.

Here the CDR3 DNA reads TGTGCCAGCAGCTTCCAAAGCGGGATAGCCTACGAGCAGTACTTC. Its translation is CASSFQSGIAYEQYF. The chain couples TRBV7-9 to TRBJ2-7; TRBD2 agrees at 7 bases. In germline, CDR1 is SEHNR, CDR2 FQNEAQ (reference sequence). V was clipped by 3 bases and J by 2 bases; unmatched bases: 7. The CDR3 sequence is 15 residues long.

The V call is TRBV27, the J call TRBJ2-5; possible D gene TRBD2, 5 bases. The CDR3 consists of 14 residues. Germline V lookup: CDR1 MNHEY, CDR2 SMNVEV (reference sequence). V was clipped by 7 bases and J by 9 bases, with 21 bases between them. CDR3 region: CASMDLKRQRAQYF. CDR3 nucleotides: TGTGCCAGCATGGATCTAAAACGGCAGAGGGCCCAGTACTTC.

Details on this clone: Additional DNA sequences in this sample encode the identical CDR3. This chain joins TRBV9 and TRBJ2-7; no clear D. Germline V CDR1 and CDR2: SGDLS, YYNGEE. This CDR3 has 13 amino acids. The V and J ends lost 0 bases and 0 bases respectively, with 4 bases between them. CDR3 coding DNA: TGTGCCAGCAGCGTAGGGAGCTCCTACGAGCAGTACTTC. Amino acids: CASSVGSSYEQYF.

V usage is TRBV28 and J usage is TRBJ2-7, with 7 bases fitting TRBD1. The germline gives CDR1 MDHEN, CDR2 SYDVKM. V was pared by 6 bases and J by 6 bases, with 5 bases of the junction left unmatched. The CDR3 is made up of 12 amino acids. The CDR3 sequence: CASRIAGGEQYF. CDR3 bases: TGTGCCAGCAGAATTGCAGGGGGCGAGCAGTACTTC.

The V gene is TRBV27, the J gene TRBJ2-1; the match to TRBD2 covers 13 bases. The CDR3 consists of 16 residues. Germline V gene lookup returns CDR1 MNHEY and CDR2 SMNVEV (reference sequence). J was trimmed by 6 bases and V by 3 bases; bases with no gene match: 5. The CDR3 sequence: CASSFRTSGRINEQFF. CDR3 in DNA: TGTGCCAGCAGTTTTCGGACTAGCGGGAGAATCAATGAGCAGTTCTTC.

The gene calls are TRBV27 and TRBJ1-1; 8 nucleotides align to TRBD1. V trimming: 5 bases; J trimming: 7 bases; junction bases outside the gene matches: 6. The CDR3 extends over 13 amino acids. Germline-derived CDR1 and CDR2 are MNHEY and SMNVEV (reference sequence). This CDR3 reads CASSTGGSVEAFF. The DNA for the CDR3 is TGTGCCAGCAGTACAGGGGGAAGTGTTGAAGCTTTCTTT.

This clone was seen only a few times. The genes are TRBV28 and TRBJ2-7, with TRBD2 identical over 9 bases. The V segment lost 10 bases and the J segment 3 bases; nucleotides outside the gene matches: 13. The germline V gene has CDR1 MDHEN and CDR2 SYDVKM. The CDR3 is 15 residues long. CDR3 in amino acids: CATQFIAGEHYEQYF. The DNA for the CDR3 is TGTGCCACCCAGTTTATAGCGGGAGAGCACTACGAGCAGTACTTC.

This rearrangement joins TRBV5-1 to TRBJ1-4, with 7 positions matching TRBD1. Trimming cost V 1 base and J 5 bases; bases outside gene matches: 8. In germline, CDR1 is SGHRS, CDR2 YFSETQ. The CDR3 covers 16 residues. The CDR3 protein is CASSLKAGGQNEKLFF. The CDR3 DNA follows: TGCGCCAGCAGCTTGAAGGCAGGGGGGCAAAATGAAAAACTGTTTTTT.

V is TRBV27 and J is TRBJ2-5; D gene ambiguous. The CDR3 length is 13 residues. The V end was cut by 0 bases, the J end by 5 bases, with 7 bases between. Germline CDR1 reads MNHEY; CDR2 reads SMNVEV (reference sequence). As DNA, the CDR3 is TGTGCCAGCAGTTTATCCGCTCGGGAGACCCAGTACTTC. Amino acids: CASSLSARETQYF.

V is TRBV11-1 and J is TRBJ2-1; a possible D gene is TRBD2 (7 bases). Germline V gene data show CDR1 as SGHAT and CDR2 as FQDESV (reference sequence). Trimming took off 1 base at V and 0 bases at J, with 16 bases between the two ends. The CDR3 runs 18 residues. The DNA of the CDR3 is TGTGCCAGCAGCTTAGGGGCCAGGGGCGGGAGCTCCTACAATGAGCAGTTCTTC. Protein sequence: CASSLGARGGSSYNEQFF.

Points on this clone: Other DNA sequences in the sample encode the same CDR3. The chain is built from TRBV9 and TRBJ2-7, with D hard to call. V dropped 0 bases and J dropped 1 base, with 8 bases sitting between them. This CDR3 region has 14 residues. Germline V lookup: CDR1 SGDLS, CDR2 YYNGEE. CDR3 residues: CASSVVPGSYEQYF. As DNA, the CDR3 is TGTGCCAGCAGCGTAGTACCAGGATCCTACGAGCAGTACTTC. Full variable domain (missing parts from reference TRBV9 and TRBJ2-7): DSGVTQTPKHLITATGQRVTLRCSPRSGDLSVYWYQQSLDQGLQFLIQYYNGEERAKGNILERFSAQQFPDLHSELNLSSLELGDSALYFCASSVVPGSYEQYFGPGTRLTVT.

V and J are TRBV23-1 and TRBJ1-3; D uncertain. TRBV23-1 is identified as an open reading frame with a role that is uncertain. Between the trimmed V and J ends, which lost 0 bases and 1 base, there was a span of 13 bases. The CDR3 sequence is 17 residues long. The CDR3 DNA reads as TGCGCCAGCAGTCAATCAGGGCCATTAAGGTCTGGAAACACCATATATTTT. This encodes CASSQSGPLRSGNTIYF.

The V call is TRBV15, the J call TRBJ2-1; the D is unclear. This CDR3 spans 16 amino acids. Germline CDR1 is LNHNV and CDR2 is YYDKDF (reference sequence). Trimming took 1 base from V and 0 from J, leaving 10 bases between them. The CDR3: CATSRGKGSSYNEQFF. The CDR3 DNA reads TGTGCCACCAGCAGAGGAAAGGGAAGCTCCTACAATGAGCAGTTCTTC.

The gene calls are TRBV6-6 and TRBJ1-5; no definite D call. V gave up 1 base and J gave up 1 base, with 11 bases separating them. Germline V CDR1 and CDR2: MNHNY, SVGAGI (reference sequence). The CDR3 covers 16 residues. The CDR3 region is CASSYFEGFSNQPQHF. In nucleotides, the CDR3 is TGTGCCAGCAGTTACTTCGAGGGTTTCAGCAATCAGCCCCAGCATTTT.

The chain couples TRBV27 to TRBJ2-7; D uncertain. Germline assignment: CDR1 MNHEY and CDR2 SMNVEV (reference sequence). CDR3 size: 13 residues. Trimming pared 10 bases from V and 3 bases from J, leaving 16 bases between. The CDR3 protein is CATARVPYYEQYF. DNA for the CDR3: TGTGCCACCGCCCGGGTCCCATACTACGAGCAGTACTTC.

This chain joins TRBV2 and TRBJ1-5, with 11 bases identical to TRBD1. CDR1 and CDR2 from the germline V gene are SNHLY and FYNNEI. This CDR3 has 16 amino acids. The V gene end was trimmed by 6 bases and the J gene end by 0 bases; junction bases not matched to a gene: 4. CDR3 bases: TGTGCCAGCAGGCTGGGACAGGGGGTTAGCAATCAGCCCCAGCATTTT. This codes for CASRLGQGVSNQPQHF. Full variable domain (missing parts from reference TRBV2 and TRBJ1-5): EPEVTQTPSHQVTQMGQEVILRCVPISNHLYFYWYRQILGQKVEFLVSFYNNEISEKSEIFDDQFSVERPDGSNFTLKIRSTKLEDSAMYFCASRLGQGVSNQPQHFGDGTRLSIL.

The chain employs TRBV4-1 and TRBJ2-3; 7 bases match TRBD2. From germline, CDR1 is MGHRA and CDR2 YSYEKL. The CDR3 covers 14 residues. J was trimmed by 5 bases and V by 2 bases; bases with no gene match: 4. Written as DNA, the CDR3 is TGCGCCAGCAGCCAACAGCGGGAAATAGATACGCAGTATTTT. Residues: CASSQQREIDTQYF.